Below, 10 T cell receptor beta chains from the same sample are listed, as sequenced in a study of blood T cells in healthy people across ages. A J-beta primer mix and a sample-barcoded 5' primer were used in a second PCR of roughly 6 to 11 cycles. MiXCR, run by TCRdb on the 5' RACE reads, gives a single entry per CDR3 protein. This sample has roughly 1.5 million distinct CDR3 sequences; less than 45% occur once, and the top ten carry around 4%. The sample consisted of blood. These receptors all stem from a young woman in good health.

This clonotype was seen only once. The rearrangement links TRBV28 to TRBJ2-3, with TRBD2 matching 8 bases. The germline V gene has CDR1 MDHEN and CDR2 SYDVKM. V gave up 7 bases and J gave up 2 bases; unmatched junction bases: 5. The CDR3 spans 14 residues. CDR3 protein: CASKLSGITDTQYF. In nucleotides, the CDR3 is TGTGCCAGCAAACTTAGCGGGATCACAGATACGCAGTATTTT.

The chain joins TRBV9 to TRBJ2-1; D is unclear. The V gene lost 0 bases and the J gene lost 5 bases, with 15 bases spanning the gap. CDR3 length: 16 residues. CDR1 is SGDLS and CDR2 is YYNGEE in the germline V gene. DNA of the CDR3: TGTGCCAGCAGCGTAGCGGGCCAGACACGAAACAATGAGCAGTTCTTC. Translated, it gives CASSVAGQTRNNEQFF.

This chain links TRBV7-2 with TRBJ1-2, with a possible D match to TRBD1 (6 bases). V lost 1 base, J lost 8 bases, and 11 bases lay in between. This CDR3 spans 13 amino acids. Germline V CDR1 and CDR2: SGHTA, FQGNSA. CDR3 sequence (DNA): TGTGCCAGCAGCTTAGAGACGGGGGCGGGCTACACCTTC. It is translated as CASSLETGAGYTF.

The gene calls are TRBV20-1 and TRBJ2-3; TRBD2 matches 10 bases. The J segment lost 0 bases and the V segment lost 5 bases, leaving 11 bases of the junction unmatched. There are 17 residues in the CDR3. Germline CDR1 DFQATT, CDR2 SNEGSKA (reference sequence). CDR3 protein: CSAPRVAGGLSTDTQYF. For the CDR3, the DNA is TGCAGTGCTCCACGGGTAGCGGGGGGACTCAGCACAGATACGCAGTATTTT.

V gene TRBV6-6 combines with J gene TRBJ2-5, with D perhaps TRBD1 or TRBD2 (5 bases each). The J call may be incorrect, as the DNA end agrees better with TRBJ2-7. The CDR3 loop spans 14 amino acids. The germline V gene encodes CDR1 MNHNY and CDR2 SVGAGI (reference sequence). The CDR3 DNA sequence: TGTGCCAGCAGTTACTCACTAGGGACCCACGAGCAGTACTTC. This codes for CASSYSLGTHEQYF.

A word on this clonotype: The junction and the germline gene differ at one end; a read error may be behind it. The rearrangement uses TRBV15 and TRBJ2-1; tentative D call: TRBD2 (6 bases). The CDR3 consists of 14 residues. CDR1 and CDR2 from the germline V gene are LNHNV and YYDKDF (reference sequence). CDR3 in amino acids: CAISLGTYYNEQFF. The CDR3 DNA reads as TGTGCCATCAGCTTGGGGACTTACTACAATGAGCAGTTCTTC. Supplemented by reference TRBV15 and TRBJ2-1, the full variable domain reads DAMVIQNPRYQVTQFGKPVTLSCSQTLNHNVMYWYQQKSSQAPKLLFHYYDKDFNNEADTPDNFQSRRPNTSFCFLDIRSPGLGDTAMYLCAISLGTYYNEQFFGPGTRLTVL.

V is TRBV7-9 and J is TRBJ2-1; D is uncertain. Per the germline V gene, CDR1 is SEHNR and CDR2 is FQNEAQ (reference sequence). V lost 1 base to trimming and J lost 4 bases, with 14 bases between them. This CDR3 comprises 16 residues. CDR3 residues: CASSLDQDRRYNEQFF. The CDR3 coding sequence is TGTGCCAGCAGCTTAGACCAGGACCGTAGGTACAATGAGCAGTTCTTC.

This chain links TRBV5-1 with TRBJ2-7; D may match TRBD1 or TRBD2 (5 bases each). The V end was cut by 4 bases, the J end by 2 bases, with 16 bases between. Germline values: CDR1 SGHRS, CDR2 YFSETQ. The CDR3 loop spans 15 amino acids. The CDR3 sequence is CASSTWGKRAYEQYF. The CDR3 nucleotides read TGCGCCAGCAGCACCTGGGGGAAAAGGGCCTACGAGCAGTACTTC.

In its sample, this clonotype was seen a few times. V and J are TRBV6-2 or TRBV6-3 and TRBJ1-2, with TRBD1 matching 7 bases. From germline, CDR1 is MNHEY and CDR2 SVGEGT. The J segment lost 4 bases and the V segment lost 5 bases, leaving 13 bases of the junction unmatched. There are 16 residues in the CDR3. Here the CDR3 reads CASSQTASGTAYGYTF. The CDR3 DNA reads as TGTGCCAGCAGTCAAACCGCCTCCGGGACAGCCTATGGCTACACCTTC.

The rearrangement links TRBV4-1 to TRBJ2-7; TRBD2 agrees at 9 bases. J was trimmed by 6 bases and V by 4 bases; bases with no gene match: 10. The CDR3 is made up of 15 amino acids. Germline loops: CDR1 MGHRA, CDR2 YSYEKL. The CDR3 loop reads CASSPYGTSSSEQYF. The CDR3 DNA reads TGCGCCAGCAGCCCTTATGGGACTAGCTCGTCCGAGCAGTACTTC.